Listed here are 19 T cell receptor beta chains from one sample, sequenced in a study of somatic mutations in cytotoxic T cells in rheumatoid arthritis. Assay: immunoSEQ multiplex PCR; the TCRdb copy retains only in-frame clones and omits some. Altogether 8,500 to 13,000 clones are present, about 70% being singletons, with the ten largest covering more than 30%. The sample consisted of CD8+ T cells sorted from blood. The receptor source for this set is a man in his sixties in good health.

The CDR3 nucleotides read TGTGCCAGCGACCCGGGACAGGGGATCTACGAGCAGTACTTC. Amino acid sequence: CASDPGQGIYEQYF. V and J are TRBV2 and TRBJ2-7, with 10 bases lining up with TRBD1. The CDR3 has 14 amino acids. Losses at the gene ends were 8 bases for V and 3 bases for J; bases not matched to a gene: 7. The germline V gene encodes CDR1 SNHLY and CDR2 FYNNEI.

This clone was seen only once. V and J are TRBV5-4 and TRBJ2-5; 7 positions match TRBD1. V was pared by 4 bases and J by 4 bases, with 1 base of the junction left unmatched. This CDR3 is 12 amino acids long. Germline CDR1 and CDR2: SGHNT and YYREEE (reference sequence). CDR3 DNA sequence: TGTGCCAGCAGCCGGGACAGAGAGACCCAGTACTTC. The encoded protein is CASSRDRETQYF.

CDR3 nucleotide sequence: TGCGCCAGCAGCCAAGATTTTGGCGGGAGGGGAGAGACCCAGTACTTC. It yields the protein CASSQDFGGRGETQYF. This chain links TRBV4-3 with TRBJ2-5; 9 bases match TRBD2. There are 16 residues in the CDR3. Looked up from germline, CDR1 is LGHNA and CDR2 is YSLEER. The ends lost 0 bases at V and 4 bases at J; junction bases unmatched: 6.

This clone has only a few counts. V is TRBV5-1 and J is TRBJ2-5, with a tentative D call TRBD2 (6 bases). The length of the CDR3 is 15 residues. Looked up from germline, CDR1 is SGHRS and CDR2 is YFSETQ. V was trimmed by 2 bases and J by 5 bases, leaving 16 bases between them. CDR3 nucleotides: TGCGCCAGCAGCTTTTTCTCCGGGAGTAGGGAGACCCAGTACTTC. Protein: CASSFFSGSRETQYF.

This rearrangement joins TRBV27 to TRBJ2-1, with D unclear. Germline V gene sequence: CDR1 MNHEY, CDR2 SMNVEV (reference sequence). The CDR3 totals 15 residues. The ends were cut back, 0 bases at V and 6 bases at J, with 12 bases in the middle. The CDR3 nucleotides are TGTGCCAGCAGTTTATCGCCCCAAGTGAGCAATGAGCAGTTCTTC. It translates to CASSLSPQVSNEQFF.

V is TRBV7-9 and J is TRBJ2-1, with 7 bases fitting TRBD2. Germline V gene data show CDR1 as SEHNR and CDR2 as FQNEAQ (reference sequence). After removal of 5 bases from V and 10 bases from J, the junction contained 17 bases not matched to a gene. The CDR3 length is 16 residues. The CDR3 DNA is TGTGCCAGCAGCAAACAAACCAGCGGGGTAGAGGGCGAGCAGTTCTTC. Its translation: CASSKQTSGVEGEQFF.

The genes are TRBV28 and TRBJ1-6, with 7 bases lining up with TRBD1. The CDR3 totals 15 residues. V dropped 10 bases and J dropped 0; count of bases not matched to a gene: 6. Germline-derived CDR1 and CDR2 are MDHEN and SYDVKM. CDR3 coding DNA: TGTGCCACCACAGGGGACCTCTCCTATAATTCACCCCTCCACTTT. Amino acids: CATTGDLSYNSPLHF. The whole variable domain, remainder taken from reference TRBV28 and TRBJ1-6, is DVKVTQSSRYLVKRTGEKVFLECVQDMDHENMFWYRQDPGLGLRLIYFSYDVKMKEKGDIPEGYSVSREKKERFSLILESASTNQTSMYLCATTGDLSYNSPLHFGNGTRLTVT.

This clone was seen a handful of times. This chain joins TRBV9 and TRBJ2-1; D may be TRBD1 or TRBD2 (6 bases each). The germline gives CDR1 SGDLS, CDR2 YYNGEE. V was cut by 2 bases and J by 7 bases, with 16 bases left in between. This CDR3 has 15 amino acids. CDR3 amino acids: CASSVGGGVPNEQFF. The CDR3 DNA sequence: TGTGCCAGCAGCGTGGGGGGCGGGGTACCGAATGAGCAGTTCTTC.

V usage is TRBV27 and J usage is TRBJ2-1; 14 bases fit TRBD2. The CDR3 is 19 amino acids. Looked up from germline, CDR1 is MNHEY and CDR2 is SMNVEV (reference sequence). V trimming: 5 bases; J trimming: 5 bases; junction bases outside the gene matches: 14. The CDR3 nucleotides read TGTGCCAGCAGTATAACCCCGGGACTAGCGGGAGTAATAGACAATGAGCAGTTCTTC. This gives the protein CASSITPGLAGVIDNEQFF.

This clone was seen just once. Here the CDR3 DNA reads TGTGCAAGTCGCCCCCCGGACCTCGCGATTAGGGAGCAGTACTTC. Amino acids: CASRPPDLAIREQYF. This chain links TRBV12-2 with TRBJ2-7. TRBV12-2 constitutes a pseudogene. The CDR3 extends over 15 amino acids.

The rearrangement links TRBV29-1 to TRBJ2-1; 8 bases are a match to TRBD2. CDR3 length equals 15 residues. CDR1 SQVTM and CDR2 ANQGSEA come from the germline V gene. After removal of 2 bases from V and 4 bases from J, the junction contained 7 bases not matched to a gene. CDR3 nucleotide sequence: TGCAGCGTTGAACTAGCGGGCGCTCCATACAATGAGCAGTTCTTC. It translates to CSVELAGAPYNEQFF.

Here the CDR3 DNA reads TGTGCCTCCGGTTACGGGACTAGCGGGTACAATGAGCAGTTCTTC. It yields the protein CASGYGTSGYNEQFF. The chain uses TRBV6-5 and TRBJ2-1, with 12 bases lining up with TRBD2. The CDR3 loop spans 15 amino acids. The junction had 9 bases not matched to a gene; V was cut back by 11 bases and J by 4 bases. Germline CDR1 MNHEY, CDR2 SVGAGI.

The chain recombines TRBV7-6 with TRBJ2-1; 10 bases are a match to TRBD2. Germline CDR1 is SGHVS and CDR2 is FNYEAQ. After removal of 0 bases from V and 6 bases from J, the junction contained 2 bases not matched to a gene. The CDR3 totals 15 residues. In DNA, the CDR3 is TGTGCCAGCAGCTTAGCTAGCGGGAGGAGCAATGAGCAGTTCTTC. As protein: CASSLASGRSNEQFF.

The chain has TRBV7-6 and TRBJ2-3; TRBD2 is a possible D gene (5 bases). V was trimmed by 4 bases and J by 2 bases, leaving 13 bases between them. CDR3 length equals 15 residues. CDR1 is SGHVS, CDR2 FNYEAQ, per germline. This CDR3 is CASSSFGGFTDTQYF. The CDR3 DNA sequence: TGTGCCAGCAGCTCCTTCGGCGGGTTCACAGATACGCAGTATTTT.

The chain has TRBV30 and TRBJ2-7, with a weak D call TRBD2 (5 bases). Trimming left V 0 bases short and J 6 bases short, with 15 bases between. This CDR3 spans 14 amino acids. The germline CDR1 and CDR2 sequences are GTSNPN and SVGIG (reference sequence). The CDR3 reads CAWSVGSGFPEQYF. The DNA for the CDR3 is TGTGCCTGGAGTGTAGGGTCGGGGTTCCCCGAGCAGTACTTC.

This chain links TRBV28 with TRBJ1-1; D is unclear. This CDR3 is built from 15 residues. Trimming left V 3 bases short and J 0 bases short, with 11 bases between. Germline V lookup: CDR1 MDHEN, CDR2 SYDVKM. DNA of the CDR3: TGTGCCAGCAGTTTCATGGGTATAATGAACACTGAAGCTTTCTTT. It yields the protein CASSFMGIMNTEAFF.

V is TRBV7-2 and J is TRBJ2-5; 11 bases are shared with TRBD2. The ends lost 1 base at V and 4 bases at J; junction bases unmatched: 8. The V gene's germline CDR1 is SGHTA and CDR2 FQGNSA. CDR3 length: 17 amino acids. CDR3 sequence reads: CASSLGGLSGRAETQYF. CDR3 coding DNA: TGTGCCAGCAGCTTAGGAGGACTTAGCGGGAGGGCAGAGACCCAGTACTTC.

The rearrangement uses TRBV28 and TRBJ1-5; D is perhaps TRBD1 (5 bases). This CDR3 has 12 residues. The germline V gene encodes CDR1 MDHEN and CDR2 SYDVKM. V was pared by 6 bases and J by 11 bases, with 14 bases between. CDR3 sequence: CASRSFLGAQHF. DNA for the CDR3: TGTGCCAGCAGATCCTTCTTGGGGGCCCAGCATTTT.

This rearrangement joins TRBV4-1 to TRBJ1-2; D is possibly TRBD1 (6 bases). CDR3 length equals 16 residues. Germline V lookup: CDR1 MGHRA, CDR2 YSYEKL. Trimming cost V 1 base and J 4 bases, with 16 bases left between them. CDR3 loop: CASSQVAGGGGYGYTF. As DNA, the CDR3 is TGCGCCAGCAGCCAAGTGGCAGGAGGGGGGGGCTATGGCTACACCTTC.